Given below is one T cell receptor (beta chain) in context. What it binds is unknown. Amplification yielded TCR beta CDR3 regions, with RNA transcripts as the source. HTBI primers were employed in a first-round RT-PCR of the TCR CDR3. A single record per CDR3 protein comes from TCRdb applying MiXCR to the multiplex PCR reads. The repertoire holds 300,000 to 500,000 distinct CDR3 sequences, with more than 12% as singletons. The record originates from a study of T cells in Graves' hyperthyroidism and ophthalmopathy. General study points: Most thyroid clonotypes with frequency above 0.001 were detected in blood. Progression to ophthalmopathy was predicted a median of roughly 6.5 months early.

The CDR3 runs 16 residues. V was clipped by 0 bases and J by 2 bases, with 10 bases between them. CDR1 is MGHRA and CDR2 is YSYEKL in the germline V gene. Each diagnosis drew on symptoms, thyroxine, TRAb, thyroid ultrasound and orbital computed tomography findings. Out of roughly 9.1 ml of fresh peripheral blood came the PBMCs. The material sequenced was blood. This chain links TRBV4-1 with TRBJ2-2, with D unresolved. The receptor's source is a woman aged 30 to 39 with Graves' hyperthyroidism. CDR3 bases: TGCGCCAGCAGCCAAGAAGGCAGCTTAAACACCGGGGAGCTGTTTTTT. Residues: CASSQEGSLNTGELFF.